This is a list of T cell receptor beta chains from one sample in a study of blood T cells in healthy people across ages. TCRdb processed the 5' RACE reads anew with MiXCR; each CDR3 protein has one entry. The profile shows about 830,000 distinct CDR3 sequences, around 62% of them singletons. Sequencing was performed on blood. The receptors were gathered from a young man in good health. CDR3s include the opening cysteine and the closing phenylalanine or tryptophan. The D gene is left open where the match is weak. Size is stated for part of the rows, as once, few or many counts, or as a class when the clone is expanded.

-	TRBV6-6	-	TRBJ2-7	TGTGCCAGCAGAAACTGCGAGCAGTACTTC	CASRNCEQYF
-	TRBV7-2	few	TRBJ2-7	TGTGCCAGCAGCTTGCGATGGGCACAGGAAGGCGAGCAGTACTTC	CASSLRWAQEGEQYF
-	TRBV18	-	TRBJ2-1	TGTGCCAGCTCACCCTCGGGACCAAACAATGAGCAGTTCTTC	CASSPSGPNNEQFF
-	TRBV20-1	-	TRBJ1-5	TGCAGTGCTCATGGGGGGGCTCATAAGCCCCAGCATTTT	CSAHGGAHKPQHF
-	TRBV5-8	-	TRBJ2-4	TGTGCCAGCAGCTTGCCAGGGGCGAGGAGTGAGCAGTACTTC	CASSLPGARSEQYF
TRBD2	TRBV6-4	-	TRBJ2-3	TGTGCCAGCAGTGACCCGGGACTAGGGGTCGATACGCAGTATTTT	CASSDPGLGVDTQYF
-	TRBV6-5	-	TRBJ2-5	TGTGCCAGCAGTCCCCGCGTTGGTCGAGAGACCCAGTACTTC	CASSPRVGRETQYF
TRBD1	TRBV5-6	-	TRBJ2-7	TGTGCCACCGGGACAGAGAATCGGTACGAGCAGTACTTC	CATGTENRYEQYF
-	TRBV28	-	TRBJ2-6	TGTGCCAGCAGTTTCGCGGGCGTCCGGCTGCCTGGGGCCAACGTCCTGACTTTC	CASSFAGVRLPGANVLTF
-	TRBV10-3	-	TRBJ2-5	TGTGCCATCAGTGAGTCTCTGGGGGGACAAGAGACCCAGTACTTC	CAISESLGGQETQYF
TRBD1	TRBV13	few	TRBJ2-7	TGTGCCAGCAGCCCCCGGACAGGGGATGTTTACGAGCAGTACTTC	CASSPRTGDVYEQYF
-	TRBV6-2/TRBV6-3	-	TRBJ2-3	TGTGCCAGCAGTCCGGGAGTTCTTGGTACGCAGTATTTT	CASSPGVLGTQYF
TRBD1	TRBV6-2/TRBV6-3	few	TRBJ1-2	TGTGCCAGCAGTTACTCTGGACAGGGACTAGCTGACTATGGCTACACCTTC	CASSYSGQGLADYGYTF
TRBD1	TRBV7-9	-	TRBJ2-7	TGTGCCAGCAGCCCCCTTACCGGACAGGGTTTCTACGAGCAGTACTTC	CASSPLTGQGFYEQYF
TRBD1	TRBV18	-	TRBJ2-7	TGTGCCAGCTCACCACCTTTTCCGCGGACAGGGAGTATCTACGAGCAGTACTTC	CASSPPFPRTGSIYEQYF
-	TRBV28	-	TRBJ1-5	TGTGCCAGCAGTTTCGTCGCCAGCAATCAGCCCCAGCATTTT	CASSFVASNQPQHF
-	TRBV20-1	few	TRBJ2-5	TGCAGTGCGGAACCGGGGCTAGGGGAGACCCAGTACTTC	CSAEPGLGETQYF
TRBD2	TRBV12-3/TRBV12-4	-	TRBJ2-3	TGTGCCAGTCGGACTAGAGAGACCACAGATACGCAGTATTTT	CASRTRETTDTQYF
TRBD2	TRBV4-2	few	TRBJ2-6	TGTGCCAGCAGCCAAGCTAGCGGGGGGGTCTCTGGGGCCAACGTCCTGACTTTC	CASSQASGGVSGANVLTF
-	TRBV7-9	-	TRBJ2-5	TGTGCCAGCAGCTCCGGACAGACGACCCAGTACTTC	CASSSGQTTQYF
-	TRBV10-3	-	TRBJ2-3	TGTGCCATCAGTGAGTGGGACATAAGCACAGATACGCAGTATTTT	CAISEWDISTDTQYF
TRBD1	TRBV27	few	TRBJ2-7	TGTGCCAGCAGTCAGCCGGGACAGGGCGGGTACGAGCAGTACTTC	CASSQPGQGGYEQYF
-	TRBV11-2	-	TRBJ1-4	TGTGCCAGCAGCCAACTGACGGGAGCAACTAATGAAAAACTGTTTTTT	CASSQLTGATNEKLFF
-	TRBV12-3/TRBV12-4	few	TRBJ2-5	TGTGCCAGCAGTCCTCCGGGACTTTCACACAGGGAGACCCAGTACTTC	CASSPPGLSHRETQYF
TRBD1	TRBV24-1	-	TRBJ2-5	TGTGCCACCAGTGATTGGGACAGGGGGCGAGAGACCCAGTACTTC	CATSDWDRGRETQYF
-	TRBV20-1	-	TRBJ2-7	TGCAGTGCTCGTCTACAGAGCTCCTACGAGCAGTACTTC	CSARLQSSYEQYF
-	TRBV6-2/TRBV6-3	-	TRBJ2-1	TGTGCCACGGGCTGGGGTCGGGGTGAGCAGTTCTTC	CATGWGRGEQFF
TRBD1	TRBV12-3/TRBV12-4	-	TRBJ2-7	TGTGCCAGCAGTTTTTGGACAGGCGAGCAGTACTTC	CASSFWTGEQYF
-	TRBV29-1	few	TRBJ1-2	TGCAGTGCCGAGTCGACCGGTGGCTACACCTTC	CSAESTGGYTF
TRBD2	TRBV2	many	TRBJ2-1	TGTGCCAGCAAACGGACTAGCGGGAGCTACAATGAGCAGTTCTTC	CASKRTSGSYNEQFF
-	TRBV6-2/TRBV6-3	-	TRBJ1-5	TGTGCCAGCATCCCTGGGGGGGGCCTTCGGCAGCCCCAGCATTTT	CASIPGGGLRQPQHF
-	TRBV6-2/TRBV6-3	many	TRBJ2-3	TGTGCCAGCAGAATGGGGCATGAGACAGATACGCAGTATTTT	CASRMGHETDTQYF
TRBD2	TRBV12-3/TRBV12-4	once	TRBJ2-7	TGTGCCAGCACCCGTAGCGGGGTAAGCTACGAGCAGTACTTC	CASTRSGVSYEQYF
-	TRBV20-1	-	TRBJ2-7	TGCAGTGCTAGAAAACCTAGGACAGCAGCGGCTAAAGAGCAGTACTTC	CSARKPRTAAAKEQYF
TRBD1	TRBV12-3/TRBV12-4	-	TRBJ1-1	TGTGCCAGCAGTTCGCGCGGACAGGCGGTGAACACTGAAGCTTTCTTT	CASSSRGQAVNTEAFF
-	TRBV10-3	-	TRBJ1-1	TGTGCCATCAGTGAGTCCTCAAACATGAACACTGAAGCTTTCTTT	CAISESSNMNTEAFF
-	TRBV2	few	TRBJ2-7	TGTGCCAGCAGTGATTCCAGGGCCACCTACGAGCAGTACTTC	CASSDSRATYEQYF
-	TRBV6-6	-	TRBJ2-7	TGTGCCAGCAGTTACTCGGGCGGCGAATCCTACGAGCAGTACTTC	CASSYSGGESYEQYF
-	TRBV5-1	few	TRBJ2-1	TGCGCCAGCCGAACTTCTGGGCGAAGCTCCTACAATGAGCAGTTCTTC	CASRTSGRSSYNEQFF
-	TRBV12-3/TRBV12-4	-	TRBJ2-7	TGTGCCAGCAGTTTCCAGGGGTCACACTACGAGCAGTACTTC	CASSFQGSHYEQYF
-	TRBV25-1	-	TRBJ2-7	TGTGCCAGCAGTGACCGCCGGCGACTAGACGAGCAGTACTTC	CASSDRRRLDEQYF
-	TRBV5-1	few	TRBJ2-7	TGCGCCAGCAGCTATTCCCCAGACGGCTACGAGCAGTACTTC	CASSYSPDGYEQYF
-	TRBV4-2	-	TRBJ1-2	TGTGCCAGCAGCCAAGATCCGCAGGAATCTGTGATAAATGGCTACACCTTC	CASSQDPQESVINGYTF
-	TRBV7-9	-	TRBJ1-6	TGTGCCAGCAGCTTAGATTTCCGACAGGATCTGTCAAATTCACCCCTCCACTTT	CASSLDFRQDLSNSPLHF
-	TRBV12-3/TRBV12-4	-	TRBJ1-4	TGTGCCAGCAGTTACTCCCGTCAGGGGATTGCAACTAATGAAAAACTGTTTTTT	CASSYSRQGIATNEKLFF
-	TRBV6-1	once	TRBJ2-7	TGTGCCAGCAGTGGGTCCGGGACGGCGGCCTACGAGCAGTACTTC	CASSGSGTAAYEQYF
TRBD1	TRBV6-1	few	TRBJ2-7	TGTGCCAGCAGTGATGGGACAGGGAGGGAGCAGTACTTC	CASSDGTGREQYF
-	TRBV12-3/TRBV12-4	-	TRBJ2-7	TGTGCCAGCAGACCAAAACCAGGGCCAAGCTCCTACGAGCAGTACTTC	CASRPKPGPSSYEQYF
TRBD1	TRBV5-1	-	TRBJ1-2	TGCGCCAGCAGCTTGGGGACAGGGCCGGGGCATGGCTACACCTTC	CASSLGTGPGHGYTF
-	TRBV20-1	-	TRBJ1-1	TGCAGTGCTAGAGAAGGTCGGGGCCCGGGCACTGAAGCTTTCTTT	CSAREGRGPGTEAFF
TRBD2	TRBV6-5	once	TRBJ2-7	TGCGCCAGCAGCCCCGCTGAGCTAGCGGGGAAATACGAGCAGTACTTC	CASSPAELAGKYEQYF